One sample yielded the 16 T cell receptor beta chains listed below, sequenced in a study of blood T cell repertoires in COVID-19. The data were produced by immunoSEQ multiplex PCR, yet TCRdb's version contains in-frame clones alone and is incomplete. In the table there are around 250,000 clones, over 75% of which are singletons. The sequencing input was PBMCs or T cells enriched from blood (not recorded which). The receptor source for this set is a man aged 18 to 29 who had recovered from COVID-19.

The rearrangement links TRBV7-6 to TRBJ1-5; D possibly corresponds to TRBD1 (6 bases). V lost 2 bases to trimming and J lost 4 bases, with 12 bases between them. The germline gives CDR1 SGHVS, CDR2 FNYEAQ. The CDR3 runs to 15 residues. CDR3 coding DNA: TGTGCCAGCAGCTTATCGACAGGAGAGAATCAGCCCCAGCATTTT. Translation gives CASSLSTGENQPQHF.

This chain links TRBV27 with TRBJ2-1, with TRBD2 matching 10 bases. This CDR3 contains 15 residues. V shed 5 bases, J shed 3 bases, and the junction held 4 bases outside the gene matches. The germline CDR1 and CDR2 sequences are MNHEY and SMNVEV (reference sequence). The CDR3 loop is CASSRTSGLYNEQFF. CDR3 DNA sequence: TGTGCCAGCAGTCGGACTAGCGGCCTCTACAATGAGCAGTTCTTC.

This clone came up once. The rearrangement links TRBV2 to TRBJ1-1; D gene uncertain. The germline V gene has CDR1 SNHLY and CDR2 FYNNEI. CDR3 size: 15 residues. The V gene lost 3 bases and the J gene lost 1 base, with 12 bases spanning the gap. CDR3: CASSDAGRQNTEAFF. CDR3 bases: TGTGCCAGCAGTGACGCAGGCAGACAGAACACTGAAGCTTTCTTT.

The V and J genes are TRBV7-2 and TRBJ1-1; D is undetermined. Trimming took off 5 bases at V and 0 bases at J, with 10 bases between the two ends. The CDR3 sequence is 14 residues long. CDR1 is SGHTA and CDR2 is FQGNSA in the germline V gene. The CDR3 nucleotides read TGTGCCAGCAGCAAATTAACAGTGAACACTGAAGCTTTCTTT. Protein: CASSKLTVNTEAFF. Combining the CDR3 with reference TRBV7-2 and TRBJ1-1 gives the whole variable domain GAGVSQSPSNKVTEKGKDVELRCDPISGHTALYWYRQSLGQGLEFLIYFQGNSAPDKSGLPSDRFSAERTGGSVSTLTIQRTQQEDSAVYLCASSKLTVNTEAFFGQGTRLTVV.

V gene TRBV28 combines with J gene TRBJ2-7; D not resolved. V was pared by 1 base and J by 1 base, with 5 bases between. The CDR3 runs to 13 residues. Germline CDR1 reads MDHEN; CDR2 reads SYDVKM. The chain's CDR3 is CASSLLVSYEQYF. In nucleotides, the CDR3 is TGTGCCAGCAGTTTATTAGTGTCCTACGAGCAGTACTTC.

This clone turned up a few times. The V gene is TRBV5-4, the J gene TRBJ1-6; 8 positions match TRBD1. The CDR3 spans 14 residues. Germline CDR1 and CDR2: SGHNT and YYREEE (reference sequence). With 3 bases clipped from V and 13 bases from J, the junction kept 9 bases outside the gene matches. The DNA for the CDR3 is TGTGCCAGCAGCTCCGGGACAGGAAGGAATCCCCTCCACTTT. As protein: CASSSGTGRNPLHF. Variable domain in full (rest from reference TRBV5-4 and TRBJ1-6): ETGVTQSPTHLIKTRGQQVTLRCSSQSGHNTVSWYQQALGQGPQFIFQYYREEENGRGNFPPRFSGLQFPNYSSELNVNALELDDSALYLCASSSGTGRNPLHFGNGTRLTVT.

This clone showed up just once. CDR3 nucleotides: TGTGCCAGCAGTGAACACAGGGGGCCGGTAAGTCAGCCCCAGCATTTT. Protein sequence: CASSEHRGPVSQPQHF. This rearrangement joins TRBV28 to TRBJ1-5, with 9 bases identical to TRBD1. CDR1 MDHEN and CDR2 SYDVKM come from the germline V gene. With 5 bases clipped from V and 6 bases from J, the junction kept 11 bases outside the gene matches. The CDR3 is made up of 16 amino acids.

In nucleotides, the CDR3 is TGTGCCAGTAGTATTTCTAGCGGGAGGGCCCTCACCGGGGAGCTGTTTTTT. Its protein product is CASSISSGRALTGELFF. This chain connects TRBV19 to TRBJ2-2; 12 nucleotides match TRBD2. CDR1 and CDR2 from the germline V gene are LNHDA and SQIVND (reference sequence). Trimming took 3 bases from V and 4 from J; bases not matched to a gene: 6. The CDR3 length is 17 residues.

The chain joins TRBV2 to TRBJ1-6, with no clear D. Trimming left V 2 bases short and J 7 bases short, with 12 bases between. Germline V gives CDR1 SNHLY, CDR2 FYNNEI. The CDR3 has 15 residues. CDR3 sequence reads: CASSERETPNSPLHF. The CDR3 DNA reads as TGTGCCAGCAGTGAAAGGGAGACACCGAATTCACCCCTCCACTTT.

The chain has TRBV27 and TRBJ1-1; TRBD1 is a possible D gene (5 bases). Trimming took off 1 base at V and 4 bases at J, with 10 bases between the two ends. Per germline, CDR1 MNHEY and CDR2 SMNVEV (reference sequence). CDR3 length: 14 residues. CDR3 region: CASSLFQGGTEAFF. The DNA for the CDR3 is TGTGCCAGCAGTTTATTTCAGGGAGGCACTGAAGCTTTCTTT.

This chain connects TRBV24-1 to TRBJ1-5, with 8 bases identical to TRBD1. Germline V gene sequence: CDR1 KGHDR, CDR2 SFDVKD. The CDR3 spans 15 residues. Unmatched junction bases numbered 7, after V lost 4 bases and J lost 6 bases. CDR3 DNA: TGTGCCACCAGTGACGCCGGACAGGGAACTCAGCCCCAGCATTTT. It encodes CATSDAGQGTQPQHF.

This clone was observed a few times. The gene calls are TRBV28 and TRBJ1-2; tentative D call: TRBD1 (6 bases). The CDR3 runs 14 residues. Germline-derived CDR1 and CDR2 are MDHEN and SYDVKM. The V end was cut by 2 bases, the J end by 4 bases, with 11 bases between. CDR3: CASSLPTGSYGYTF. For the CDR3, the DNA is TGTGCCAGCAGTTTACCGACAGGTTCCTATGGCTACACCTTC.

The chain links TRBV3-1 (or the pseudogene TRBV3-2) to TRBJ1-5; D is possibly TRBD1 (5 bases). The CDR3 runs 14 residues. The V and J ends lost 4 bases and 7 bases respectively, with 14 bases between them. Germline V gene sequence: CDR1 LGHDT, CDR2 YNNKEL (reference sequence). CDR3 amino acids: CASSPPGYLQPQHF. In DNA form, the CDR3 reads TGTGCCAGCAGCCCCCCAGGGTATCTGCAGCCCCAGCATTTT.

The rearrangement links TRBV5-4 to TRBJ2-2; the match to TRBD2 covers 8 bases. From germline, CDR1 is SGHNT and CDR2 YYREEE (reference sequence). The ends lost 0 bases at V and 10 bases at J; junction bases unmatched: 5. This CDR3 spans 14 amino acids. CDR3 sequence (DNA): TGTGCCAGCAGCTTGGGACTGCGGGAGGCGGAGCTGTTTTTT. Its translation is CASSLGLREAELFF.

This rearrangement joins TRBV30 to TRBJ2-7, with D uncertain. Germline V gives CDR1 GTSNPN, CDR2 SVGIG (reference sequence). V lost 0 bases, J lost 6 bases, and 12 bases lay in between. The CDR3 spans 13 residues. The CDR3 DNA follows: TGTGCCTGGAGTGTACTTTCGGGTAGCGAGCAGTACTTC. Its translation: CAWSVLSGSEQYF.

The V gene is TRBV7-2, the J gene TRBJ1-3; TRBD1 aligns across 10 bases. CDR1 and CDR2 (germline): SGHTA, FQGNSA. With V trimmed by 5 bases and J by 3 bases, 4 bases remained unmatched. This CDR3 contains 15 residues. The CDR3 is CASSPWTGGGNTIYF. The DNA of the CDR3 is TGTGCCAGCAGCCCCTGGACAGGGGGTGGAAACACCATATATTTT.